Listed below are T cell receptor beta chains from one sample, sequenced in a study of OX40 agonist ivuxolimab in advanced cancers. Profiled with immunoSEQ multiplex PCR; TCRdb holds only in-frame clones, not every one. The sample carries approximately 58,000 clones, less than 85% recorded once. This specimen consisted of CD4+ or CD8+ T cells sorted from blood, obtained in a trial of the OX40 agonist ivuxolimab. These receptors all come from an adult with an advanced solid tumor such as melanoma, head and neck, liver or kidney cancer. CDR3s include the opening cysteine and the closing phenylalanine or tryptophan. A D gene is named only where the DNA matches it firmly. The listing skips clone size in some rows; elsewhere it reads once, few, many or a size class.

TRBJ2-4 | TRBD2 | NA | TRBV6-5 | TGTGCCAGCAGTGTGGGGCCGGGAGGTAACATTCAGTACTTC | CASSVGPGGNIQYF
TRBJ1-6 | TRBD1 | few | TRBV18 | TGTGCCAGCTCACCTGTGACAGGGAGCTCCTATAATTCACCCCTCCACTTT | CASSPVTGSSYNSPLHF
TRBJ2-5 | NA | once | TRBV29-1 | TGCAGCGCCGGCGGTCCCCTGGGCCAAGAGACCCAGTACTTC | CSAGGPLGQETQYF
TRBJ2-2 | NA | NA | TRBV5-4 | TGTGCCAGCAGGTCAGACTTCGCTGCTGGGGAGCTGTTTTTT | CASRSDFAAGELFF
TRBJ2-1 | TRBD1 | few | TRBV5-4 | TGTGCCAGCAGCTCCGGGACAGGGGGCTACAATGAGCAGTTCTTC | CASSSGTGGYNEQFF
TRBJ2-2 | NA | NA | TRBV4-1 | TGCGCCAGCAGCCAAGCTGCCGAGGCCCGTACCGGGGAGCTGTTTTTT | CASSQAAEARTGELFF
TRBJ2-3 | TRBD2 | NA | TRBV6-1 | TGTGCCAGCAGATTAGCGGGAGGGCCCAGAGATACGCAGTATTTT | CASRLAGGPRDTQYF
TRBJ1-6 | NA | NA | TRBV5-1 | TGCGCCAGCAGCTTAATGCAGAGTAATTCACCCCTCCACTTT | CASSLMQSNSPLHF
TRBJ2-7 | TRBD1 | once | TRBV18 | TGTGCCAGCTCACAGGGACAGGGGGTCTACGAGCAGTACTTC | CASSQGQGVYEQYF
TRBJ1-2 | NA | NA | TRBV4-1 | TGCGCCAGCAGCCAAGGACCCCTCTCGGAGGGCGACTATGGCTACACCTTC | CASSQGPLSEGDYGYTF
TRBJ1-1 | NA | NA | TRBV7-8 | TGTGCCAGCAGCTTAGTGGCCCAGGCGGCGGAAGCTTTCTTT | CASSLVAQAAEAFF
TRBJ1-5 | NA | NA | TRBV4-2 | TGTGCCAGCAGCCAAGAGTCACTAGGGGCCTATAGCAATCAGCCCCAGCATTTT | CASSQESLGAYSNQPQHF
TRBJ2-1 | TRBD2 | NA | TRBV6-6 | TGTGCCAGCAGCCCGACTAGCGGTATGAATGAGCAGTTCTTC | CASSPTSGMNEQFF
TRBJ2-1 | NA | NA | TRBV5-1 | TGCGCCAGCAGCTTGAGCAGGGGTGTTAGTGAGCAGTTCTTC | CASSLSRGVSEQFF
TRBJ2-1 | NA | NA | TRBV28 | TGTGCCAGCAGTTTTGAAGACAATGAGCAGTTCTTC | CASSFEDNEQFF
TRBJ2-7 | NA | NA | TRBV5-6 | TGTGCCAGCAACCCGGGGCAGGGTAACTACGAGCAGTACTTC | CASNPGQGNYEQYF
TRBJ2-1 | TRBD2 | few | TRBV19 | TGTGCCAGTAGCCGACTAGCGGGCTCCTACAATGAGCAGTTCTTC | CASSRLAGSYNEQFF
TRBJ2-3 | TRBD1 | NA | TRBV6-1 | TGTGCCAGCAGTATACAGGGGGGCACAGATACGCAGTATTTT | CASSIQGGTDTQYF
TRBJ2-1 | TRBD2 | NA | TRBV4-1 | TGCGCCAGCAGCCAACATGTAGCGGGAGGGCCCAATGAGCAGTTCTTC | CASSQHVAGGPNEQFF
TRBJ1-2 | TRBD1 | NA | TRBV27 | TGTGCCAGCAGGGGACTTGGGACAGGGATGAACGGCTACACCTTC | CASRGLGTGMNGYTF
TRBJ2-3 | TRBD2 | NA | TRBV6-1 | TGTGCCAGCAGTGTGACTAGCCGGTCTGGGACAGATACGCAGTATTTT | CASSVTSRSGTDTQYF
TRBJ1-6 | NA | NA | TRBV28 | TGTGCCAGCACTTTAATTGTCTTTAGCAGGGAGACCTCACCCCTCCACTTT | CASTLIVFSRETSPLHF
TRBJ2-5 | TRBD1 | NA | TRBV30 | TGTGCCCGATCGGGACAGGGGGGAACTGGGACCCAGTACTTC | CARSGQGGTGTQYF
TRBJ2-1 | NA | NA | TRBV2 | TGTGCCAGTTCGGGCGGGAACTACAATGAGCAGTTCTTC | CASSGGNYNEQFF
TRBJ1-5 | TRBD1 | NA | TRBV15 | TGTGCCACCAGCAGAGATCGGACAGGGCCGCCCCAGCATTTT | CATSRDRTGPPQHF
TRBJ2-1 | NA | NA | TRBV28 | TGTGCCAGCAGTTCGGGGGAGTATATCAATGAGCAGTTCTTC | CASSSGEYINEQFF
TRBJ2-1 | TRBD2 | NA | TRBV15 | TGTGCCACCAGCAGAGATGGGAGGGAAGAGGATGAGCAGTTCTTC | CATSRDGREEDEQFF
TRBJ1-1 | NA | NA | TRBV5-1 | TGCGCCAGCAGCTTGGGGCAGACCAGGAACACTGAAGCTTTCTTT | CASSLGQTRNTEAFF
TRBJ2-3 | NA | NA | TRBV27 | TGTGCCAGCAGTTTACAACGGAGCACAGATACGCAGTATTTT | CASSLQRSTDTQYF
TRBJ2-1 | NA | NA | TRBV6-1 | TGTGCCAGCAGGAAGGACTTATCCTACAATGAGCAGTTCTTC | CASRKDLSYNEQFF
TRBJ1-3 | NA | NA | TRBV5-1 | TGCGCCAGCAGCGTTGACGGTTACTCTGGAAACACCATATATTTT | CASSVDGYSGNTIYF
TRBJ1-6 | TRBD1 | many | TRBV5-1 | TGCGCCAGCAGCCCGACAGGGGTCAATTCACCCCTCCACTTT | CASSPTGVNSPLHF
TRBJ2-1 | TRBD2 | NA | TRBV19 | TGTGCCAGTAGTATTGGACTAGCGGGAGGTGAGCAGTTCTTC | CASSIGLAGGEQFF
TRBJ2-7 | TRBD1 | once | TRBV7-3 | TGTGCCAGCAGCTTGACAGGGGGAAAGGACGAGCAGTACTTC | CASSLTGGKDEQYF
TRBJ2-5 | TRBD2 | once | TRBV5-5 | TGTGCCAGCAGCCCCGGGAGGGAGGAGACCCAGTACTTC | CASSPGREETQYF
TRBJ2-1 | TRBD1 | NA | TRBV7-9 | TGTGCCAGCAGCTTAACTTGGGGACAGGGGTACGACAATGAGCAGTTCTTC | CASSLTWGQGYDNEQFF
TRBJ1-3 | NA | NA | TRBV28 | TGTGCCAGCAGTCTGGGCCGGGGGCTTTTCGGAAACACCATATATTTT | CASSLGRGLFGNTIYF
TRBJ1-2 | TRBD1 | NA | TRBV6-5 | TGTGCCAGCAGTGAACAGGGGGCTCGTGGCTACACCTTC | CASSEQGARGYTF
TRBJ2-2 | NA | NA | TRBV7-6 | TGTGCCAGCAGCCGCCCAGCGGGCGCCGGGGAGCTGTTTTTT | CASSRPAGAGELFF
TRBJ2-3 | TRBD2 | once | TRBV7-2 | TGTGCCAGCAGCTCGAGCCGACTAGCGGGGGATACGCAGTATTTT | CASSSSRLAGDTQYF